This TCR beta chain was obtained from a study of T-cell reconstitution after alpha-beta-depleted transplantation in children. The authors prepared the TCRbeta library with unique molecular identifiers. One entry per CDR3 protein results from TCRdb running MiXCR on the PCR reads. The table lists around 200,000 distinct CDR3 sequences, roughly 6.8% of them singletons, with around 3% in the top ten. Sample: PBMCs from the stem cell graft donor, taken from the stem cell graft. This TCR was sampled from a human donor who donated a stem cell graft to a child with Wiskott-Aldrich syndrome.

In DNA form, the CDR3 reads TGCGCCAGCAGCCAAGTCTTACGAGCACCCCAGCATTTT. Protein product: CASSQVLRAPQHF. The rearrangement joins TRBV4-1 to TRBJ1-5; D is unresolved. Germline values: CDR1 MGHRA, CDR2 YSYEKL. The CDR3 covers 13 residues. V was trimmed by 1 base and J by 10 bases, leaving 11 bases between them.